This TCR beta chain was retrieved from a study of Graves' ophthalmopathy and Graves' hyperthyroidism. CDR3 length equals 20 residues. The germline CDR1 and CDR2 sequences are MDHEN and SYDVKM. With respect to this clonotype: The junction departs from germline at one end; a sequencing error may be responsible.

Amplification of the TCR beta CDR3 regions used RNA transcripts (as template). After a first-round RT-PCR with HTBI primers, a second-round multiplex PCR was run. Each CDR3 protein is one row after TCRdb ran MiXCR on the multiplex PCR reads. The sample comprises 600,000 to 700,000 distinct CDR3 sequences, more than 40% of which are singletons, and over 2.5% rests with the top ten. The sequenced material came from peripheral blood. This rearrangement joins TRBV28 to TRBJ1-2; 12 bases map to TRBD1. The receptor was isolated from an adult man with Graves' ophthalmopathy. The CDR3 DNA follows: TGTGCCAGCAGTTTAGAGGGGGGCCGGGACAGGGGGCGAGAGGGATATGGCCACACCTTC. Residues: CASSLEGGRDRGREGYGHTF.